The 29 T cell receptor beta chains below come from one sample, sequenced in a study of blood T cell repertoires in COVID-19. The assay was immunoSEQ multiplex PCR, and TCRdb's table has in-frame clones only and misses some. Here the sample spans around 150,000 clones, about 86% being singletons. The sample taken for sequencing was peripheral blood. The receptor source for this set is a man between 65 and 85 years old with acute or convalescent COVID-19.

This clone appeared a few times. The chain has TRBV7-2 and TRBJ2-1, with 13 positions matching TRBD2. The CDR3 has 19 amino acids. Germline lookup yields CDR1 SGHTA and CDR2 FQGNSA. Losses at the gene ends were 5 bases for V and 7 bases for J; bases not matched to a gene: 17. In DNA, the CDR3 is TGTGCCAGCAGCCCGTCTGGGCGAACTAGCGGGAGGGCCGCAAATGAGCAGTTCTTC. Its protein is CASSPSGRTSGRAANEQFF.

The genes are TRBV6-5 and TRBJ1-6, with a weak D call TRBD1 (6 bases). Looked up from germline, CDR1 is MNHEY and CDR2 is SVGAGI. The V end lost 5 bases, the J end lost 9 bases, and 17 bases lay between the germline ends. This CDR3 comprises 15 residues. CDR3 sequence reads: CASSIGEGGASPLHF. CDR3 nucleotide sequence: TGTGCCAGCAGTATAGGGGAGGGGGGGGCTTCACCCCTCCACTTT.

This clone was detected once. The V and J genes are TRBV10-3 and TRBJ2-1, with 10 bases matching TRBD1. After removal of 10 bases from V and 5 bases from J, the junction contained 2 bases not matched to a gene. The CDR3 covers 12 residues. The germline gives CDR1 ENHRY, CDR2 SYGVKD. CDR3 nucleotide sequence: TGTGCCACCGGGACAGGGGACAATGAGCAGTTCTTC. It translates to CATGTGDNEQFF.

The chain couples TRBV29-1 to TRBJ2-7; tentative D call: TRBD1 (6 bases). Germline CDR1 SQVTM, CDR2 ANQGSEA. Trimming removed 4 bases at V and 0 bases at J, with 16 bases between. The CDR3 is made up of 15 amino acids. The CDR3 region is CSVVGGRGFSYEQYF. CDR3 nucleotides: TGCAGCGTTGTCGGTGGCAGGGGATTCTCCTACGAGCAGTACTTC.

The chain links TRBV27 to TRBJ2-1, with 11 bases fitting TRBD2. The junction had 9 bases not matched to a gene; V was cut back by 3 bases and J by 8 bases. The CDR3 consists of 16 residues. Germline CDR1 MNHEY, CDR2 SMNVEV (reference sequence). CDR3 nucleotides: TGTGCCAGCAGTTTCTTACTAGCGGGAGTAGGCGATGAGCAGTTCTTC. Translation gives CASSFLLAGVGDEQFF.

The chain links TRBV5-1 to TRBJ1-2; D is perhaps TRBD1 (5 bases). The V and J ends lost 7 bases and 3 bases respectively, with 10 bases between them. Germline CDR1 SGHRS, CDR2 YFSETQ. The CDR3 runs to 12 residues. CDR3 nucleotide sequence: TGCGCCAGCGGGGCGGAAGACTATGGCTACACCTTC. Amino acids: CASGAEDYGYTF.

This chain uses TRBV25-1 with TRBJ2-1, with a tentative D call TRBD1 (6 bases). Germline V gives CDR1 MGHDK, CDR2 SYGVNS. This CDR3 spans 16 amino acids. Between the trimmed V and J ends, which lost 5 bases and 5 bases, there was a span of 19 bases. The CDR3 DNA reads TGTGCCAGCAGTCTGAATAGGGGGAACCGACACAATGAGCAGTTCTTC. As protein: CASSLNRGNRHNEQFF.

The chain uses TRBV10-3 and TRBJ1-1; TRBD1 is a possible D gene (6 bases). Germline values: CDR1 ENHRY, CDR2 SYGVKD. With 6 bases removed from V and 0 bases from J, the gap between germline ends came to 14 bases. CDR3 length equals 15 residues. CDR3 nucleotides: TGTGCCATCAGCCTTTTACAGGGAATGAACACTGAAGCTTTCTTT. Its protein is CAISLLQGMNTEAFF.

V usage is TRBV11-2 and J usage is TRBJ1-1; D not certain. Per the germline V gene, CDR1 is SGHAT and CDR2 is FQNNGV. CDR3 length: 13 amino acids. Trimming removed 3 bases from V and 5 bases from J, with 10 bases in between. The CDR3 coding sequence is TGTGCCAGCAGCTTGTTCTCCGAGACTGAAGCTTTCTTT. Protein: CASSLFSETEAFF.

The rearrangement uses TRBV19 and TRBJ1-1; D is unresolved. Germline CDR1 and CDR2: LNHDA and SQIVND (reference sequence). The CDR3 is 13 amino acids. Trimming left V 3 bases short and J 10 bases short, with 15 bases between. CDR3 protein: CASSMSVIRGAFF. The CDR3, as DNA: TGTGCCAGTAGTATGAGTGTAATCCGCGGAGCTTTCTTT. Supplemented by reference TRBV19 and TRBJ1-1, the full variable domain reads DGGITQSPKYLFRKEGQNVTLSCEQNLNHDAMYWYRQDPGQGLRLIYYSQIVNDFQKGDIAEGYSVSREKKESFPLTVTSAQKNPTAFYLCASSMSVIRGAFFGQGTRLTVV.

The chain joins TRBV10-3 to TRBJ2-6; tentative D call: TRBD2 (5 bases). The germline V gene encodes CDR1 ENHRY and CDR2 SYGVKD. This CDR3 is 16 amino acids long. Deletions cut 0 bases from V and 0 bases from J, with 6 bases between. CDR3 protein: CAISESGSSGANVLTF. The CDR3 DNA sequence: TGTGCCATCAGTGAGTCAGGGAGCTCTGGGGCCAACGTCCTGACTTTC.

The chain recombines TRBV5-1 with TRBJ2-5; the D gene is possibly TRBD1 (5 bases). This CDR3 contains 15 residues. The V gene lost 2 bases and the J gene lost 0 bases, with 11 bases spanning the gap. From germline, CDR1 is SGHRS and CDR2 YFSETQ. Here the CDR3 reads CASSLPMTDQETQYF. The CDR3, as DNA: TGCGCCAGCAGCTTACCGATGACAGACCAAGAGACCCAGTACTTC.

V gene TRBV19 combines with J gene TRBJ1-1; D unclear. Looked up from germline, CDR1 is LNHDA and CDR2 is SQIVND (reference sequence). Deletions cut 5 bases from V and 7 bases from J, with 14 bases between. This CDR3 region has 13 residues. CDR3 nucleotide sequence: TGTGCCAGTAGTGCCCCGGGATACAGTGAAGCTTTCTTT. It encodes CASSAPGYSEAFF.

The CDR3 coding sequence is TGTGCCAGCAGTGTTTCTAGCGGGAGTCGCGAGCAGTACTTC. It is translated as CASSVSSGSREQYF. V gene TRBV2 combines with J gene TRBJ2-7; 10 bases are shared with TRBD2. The CDR3 runs 14 residues. The germline CDR1 and CDR2 sequences are SNHLY and FYNNEI. With V trimmed by 4 bases and J by 6 bases, 6 bases remained unmatched. The whole variable domain, filled in from reference TRBV2 and TRBJ2-7, reads EPEVTQTPSHQVTQMGQEVILRCVPISNHLYFYWYRQILGQKVEFLVSFYNNEISEKSEIFDDQFSVERPDGSNFTLKIRSTKLEDSAMYFCASSVSSGSREQYFGPGTRLTVT.

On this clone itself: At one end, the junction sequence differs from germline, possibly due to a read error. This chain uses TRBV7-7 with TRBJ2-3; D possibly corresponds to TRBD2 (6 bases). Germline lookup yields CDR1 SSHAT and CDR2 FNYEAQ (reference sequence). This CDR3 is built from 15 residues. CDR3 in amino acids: CASSLGLSSTDTQYF. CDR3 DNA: TGTGCTAGCAGTTTGGGACTGTCCAGCACAGATACGCAGTATTTT.

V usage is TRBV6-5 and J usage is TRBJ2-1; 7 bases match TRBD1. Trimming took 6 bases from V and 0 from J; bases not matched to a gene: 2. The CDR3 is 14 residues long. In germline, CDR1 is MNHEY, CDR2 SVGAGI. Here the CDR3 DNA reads TGTGCCAGCAGGGGACAGAACTCCTACAATGAGCAGTTCTTC. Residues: CASRGQNSYNEQFF.

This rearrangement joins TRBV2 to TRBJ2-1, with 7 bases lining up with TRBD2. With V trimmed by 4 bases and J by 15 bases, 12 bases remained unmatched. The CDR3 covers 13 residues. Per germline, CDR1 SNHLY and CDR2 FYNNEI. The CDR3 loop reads CASSGIGGSILFF. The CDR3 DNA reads TGTGCCAGCAGTGGAATCGGCGGGAGTATCCTGTTCTTC.

The CDR3 DNA reads as TGTGCCAGCTCACCCCGGGACAGGGGGCATCAGCCCCAGCATTTT. Residues: CASSPRDRGHQPQHF. The chain joins TRBV18 to TRBJ1-5, with 12 bases fitting TRBD1. The CDR3 spans 15 residues. The junction had 2 bases not matched to a gene; V was cut back by 3 bases and J by 5 bases. CDR1 and CDR2 (germline): KGHSH, LQKENI.

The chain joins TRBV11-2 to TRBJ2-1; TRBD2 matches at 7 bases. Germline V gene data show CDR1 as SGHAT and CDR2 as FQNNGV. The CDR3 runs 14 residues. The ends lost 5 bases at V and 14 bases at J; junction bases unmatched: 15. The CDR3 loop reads CASSPELGTSGEFF. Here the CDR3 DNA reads TGTGCCAGCAGCCCCGAACTTGGCACCAGCGGGGAGTTCTTC.

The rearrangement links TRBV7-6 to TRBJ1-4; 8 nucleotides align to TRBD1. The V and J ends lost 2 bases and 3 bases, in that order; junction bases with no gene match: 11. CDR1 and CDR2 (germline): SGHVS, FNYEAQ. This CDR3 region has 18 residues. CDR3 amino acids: CASSLTPTGGAANEKLFF. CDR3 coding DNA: TGTGCCAGCAGCTTAACACCTACAGGGGGGGCGGCTAATGAAAAACTGTTTTTT.

CDR3 nucleotides: TGTGCCTTAAATAGGGGTAGCATATACTTC. This encodes CALNRGSIYF. The gene calls are TRBV30 and TRBJ2-5; D is perhaps TRBD1 (5 bases). The CDR3 length is 10 residues. Germline V CDR1 and CDR2: GTSNPN, SVGIG (reference sequence). V was pared by 7 bases and J by 14 bases, with 17 bases between.

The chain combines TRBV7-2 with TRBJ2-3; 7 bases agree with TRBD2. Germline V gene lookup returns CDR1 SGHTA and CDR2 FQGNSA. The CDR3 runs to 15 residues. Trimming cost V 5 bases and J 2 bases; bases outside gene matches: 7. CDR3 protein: CASSPWLAATDTQYF. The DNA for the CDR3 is TGTGCCAGCAGCCCCTGGCTAGCGGCCACAGATACGCAGTATTTT.

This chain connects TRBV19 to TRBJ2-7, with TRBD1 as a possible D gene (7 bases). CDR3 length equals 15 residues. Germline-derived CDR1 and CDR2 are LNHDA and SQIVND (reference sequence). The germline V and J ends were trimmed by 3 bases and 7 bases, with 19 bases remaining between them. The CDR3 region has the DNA TGTGCCAGTAGTATTGGAGGGGGCGGTACGGGGGAGCAGTACTTC. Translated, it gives CASSIGGGGTGEQYF.

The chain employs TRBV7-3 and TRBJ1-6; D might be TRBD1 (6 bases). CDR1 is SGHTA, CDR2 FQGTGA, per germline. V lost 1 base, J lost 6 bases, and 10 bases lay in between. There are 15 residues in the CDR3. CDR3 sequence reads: CASSLSGGSNSPLHF. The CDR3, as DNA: TGTGCCAGCAGCTTAAGCGGGGGCTCTAATTCACCCCTCCACTTT.

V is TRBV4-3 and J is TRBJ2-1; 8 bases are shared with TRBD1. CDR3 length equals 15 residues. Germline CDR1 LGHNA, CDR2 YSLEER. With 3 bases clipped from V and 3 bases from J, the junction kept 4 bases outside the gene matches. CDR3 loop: CASSQGTGVYNEQFF. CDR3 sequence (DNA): TGCGCCAGCAGCCAGGGGACAGGAGTCTACAATGAGCAGTTCTTC.

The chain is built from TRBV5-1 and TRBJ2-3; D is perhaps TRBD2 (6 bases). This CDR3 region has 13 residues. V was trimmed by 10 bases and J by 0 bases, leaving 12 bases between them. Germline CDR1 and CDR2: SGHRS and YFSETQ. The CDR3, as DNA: TGCGCCGCCGGTAGCGGAAGCACAGATACGCAGTATTTT. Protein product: CAAGSGSTDTQYF.

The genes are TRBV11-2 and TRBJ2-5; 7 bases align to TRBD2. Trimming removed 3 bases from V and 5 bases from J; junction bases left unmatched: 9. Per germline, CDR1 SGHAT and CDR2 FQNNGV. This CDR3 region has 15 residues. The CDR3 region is CASSFSSGGGETQYF. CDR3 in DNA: TGTGCCAGCAGCTTCTCTAGTGGGGGAGGGGAGACCCAGTACTTC.

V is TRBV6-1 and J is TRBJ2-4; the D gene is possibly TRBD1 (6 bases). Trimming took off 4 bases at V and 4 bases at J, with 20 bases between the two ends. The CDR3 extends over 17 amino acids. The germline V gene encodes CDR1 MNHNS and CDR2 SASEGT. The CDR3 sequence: CASSVYRDTLAKNIQYF. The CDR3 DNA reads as TGTGCCAGCAGTGTGTACCGGGACACCCTGGCAAAAAACATTCAGTACTTC.

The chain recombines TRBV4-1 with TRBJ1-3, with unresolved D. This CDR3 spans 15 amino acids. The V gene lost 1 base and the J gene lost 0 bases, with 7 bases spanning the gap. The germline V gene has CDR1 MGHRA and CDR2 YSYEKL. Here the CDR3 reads CASSQARFSGNTIYF. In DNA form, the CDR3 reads TGCGCCAGCAGCCAAGCCAGGTTCTCTGGAAACACCATATATTTT.